This T cell receptor beta chain was observed in a study of post-analysis software for immune sequencing data. Incorporated into the TCR beta cDNA libraries were unique molecular identifiers, which served to reduce PCR and sequencing biases. A single record per CDR3 protein comes from TCRdb applying MiXCR to the PCR reads. The table lists 750,000 to 950,000 distinct CDR3 sequences, around 42% of them singletons, with 4.9% in the top ten. Germline lookup yields CDR1 SQVTM and CDR2 ANQGSEA. The CDR3 loop spans 14 amino acids. For this clonotype: Its specificity is not known.

The study's findings and limits: Co-batched samples clustered tightly together by F measure. Controls showed lower frequencies than patients for roughly 5 TRBV segments, and TRBV5-6, TRBV5-1 and TRBV20-1 were among these.

The genes are TRBV29-1 and TRBJ2-5; TRBD1 matches at 7 bases. The DNA matches TRBJ2-7 better at its end, which makes the J call doubtful. This clonotype was obtained from a girl under 18 with multiple sclerosis. What was sequenced was blood. CDR3 sequence (DNA): TGCAGCGTTGGGGGTTTAGGGGGCGGTTACGAGCAGTACTTC. Translating it yields CSVGGLGGGYEQYF.